Detailed here is one TCR beta chain. This sample was taken from a study of blood T cell repertoires in COVID-19. Background on the study: T cells, B-cell-depleted T cells, or PBMCs provided the cDNA or gDNA that served as material.

Original data processing: Amplification with reference gene primers provided the estimates of nucleated cell counts. Here immunoSEQ multiplex PCR was the method, and the copy in TCRdb shows in-frame clones only, minus some. V and J calls plus clone size are reproduced from that table; the DNA served to infer D and trimming. This sample has a few hundred thousand clones, with 80% to 90% found just once. Sequenced sample: peripheral blood. This TCR came from a woman aged 45-65 years with acute or convalescent COVID-19.

The CDR3 DNA sequence: TGTGCCAGCAGCTTGACGGGACTAGCGGGAGTCTATGAGCAGTTCTTC. Translated, it gives CASSLTGLAGVYEQFF. The chain couples TRBV5-4 to TRBJ2-1, with TRBD2 matching over 14 bases. This CDR3 contains 16 residues. V shed 1 base and J 8 bases; nucleotides not matched to a gene: 5. Germline assignment: CDR1 SGHNT and CDR2 YYREEE (reference sequence).